Presented here are 7 T cell receptor beta chains from one specimen sequenced in a study of cytomegalovirus exposure and HLA in healthy donors. A multiplex PCR was run with 60 Vbeta primers and 13 Jbeta primers. Data came from immunoSEQ multiplex PCR; TCRdb stores just in-frame clones and leaves some out. The sample consists of roughly 120,000 clones, roughly 82% of them appearing once. The sequencing input was PBMCs. The source is a woman between 18 and 29 years old in good health and CMV-seronegative.

The CDR3 DNA reads as TGTGCCAGCAGTTTGGGACAGGGGGAGACCTACGAGCAGTACTTC. Translating it yields CASSLGQGETYEQYF. The chain is built from TRBV27 and TRBJ2-7; 11 positions match TRBD1. CDR1 MNHEY and CDR2 SMNVEV come from the germline V gene (reference sequence). The ends lost 3 bases at V and 2 bases at J; junction bases unmatched: 3. This CDR3 contains 15 residues.

The chain uses TRBV14 and TRBJ2-3; 7 bases match TRBD2. The V segment lost 2 bases and the J segment 6 bases; nucleotides outside the gene matches: 8. The CDR3 is 15 amino acids. CDR1 is SGHDN, CDR2 FVKESK, per germline. The CDR3 region is CASSQFRGSEDTQYF. The CDR3 nucleotides are TGTGCCAGCAGCCAATTCCGCGGGAGCGAGGATACGCAGTATTTT.

The chain is built from TRBV2 and TRBJ1-6, with 8 positions matching TRBD1. Trimming at V came to 2 bases and at J to 0 bases, leaving 6 bases not matched to a gene. The CDR3 totals 18 residues. Germline V gene lookup returns CDR1 SNHLY and CDR2 FYNNEI. The CDR3, as DNA: TGTGCCAGCAGTGAAAGAGGAACAGGGGGCTCCTATAATTCACCCCTCCACTTT. This sequence encodes CASSERGTGGSYNSPLHF.

In nucleotides, the CDR3 is TGTGCCAGCACCCCGGGGGTTGTCGGCACTGAAGCTTTCTTT. It codes for CASTPGVVGTEAFF. The chain joins TRBV11-1 to TRBJ1-1; D might be TRBD1 (5 bases). The CDR3 loop spans 14 amino acids. The V end was cut by 7 bases, the J end by 4 bases, with 16 bases between. Germline CDR1 SGHAT, CDR2 FQDESV (reference sequence).

This clone turned up a few times. This rearrangement joins TRBV9 to TRBJ1-2; D not certain. Germline lookup yields CDR1 SGDLS and CDR2 YYNGEE. Deletions cut 7 bases from V and 4 bases from J, with 17 bases between. The CDR3 consists of 14 residues. The CDR3 DNA is TGTGCCAGCTCCCGCCCAACCCTGGCCTATGGCTACACCTTC. Amino acid sequence: CASSRPTLAYGYTF.

This CDR3 is CASSHPTETNEKLFF. CDR3 in DNA: TGTGCCAGCAGCCACCCGACAGAGACTAATGAAAAACTGTTTTTT. V is TRBV11-2 and J is TRBJ1-4; tentative D call: TRBD1 (5 bases). The CDR3 extends over 15 amino acids. Germline loops: CDR1 SGHAT, CDR2 FQNNGV. V shed 5 bases and J shed 2 bases, with 12 bases lying between them.

This chain links TRBV29-1 with TRBJ1-1; 7 bases align to TRBD1. CDR3 length: 11 residues. V shed 5 bases, J shed 3 bases, and the junction held 0 bases outside the gene matches. The germline CDR1 and CDR2 sequences are SQVTM and ANQGSEA. CDR3 loop: CSVQGDTEAFF. CDR3 bases: TGCAGCGTTCAGGGGGACACTGAAGCTTTCTTT.